The sequence of this T cell receptor (beta chain) was determined in a study of memory CD4+ T cells and cytomegalovirus serostatus. Study background: Healthy Belgian adult donors included fewer than 10 CMV-positive and 24 CMV-negative people.

This CDR3 region has 15 residues. The germline V gene encodes CDR1 GTSNPN and CDR2 SVGIG (reference sequence). Trimming removed 4 bases at V and 0 bases at J, with 12 bases between. Data came from immunoSEQ multiplex PCR; TCRdb stores just in-frame clones and leaves some out. Counted here are 40,000 to 55,000 clones, approximately 80% occurring once; the ten biggest clones make up approximately 1.5%. Whole-study results and caveats: CD4+ memory repertoires contained about 40% of the roughly 160 reported CMV TCRbeta sequences.

Single viable CD3+CD4+CD8-CD45RO+ cells were sorted as the memory CD4+ T cells. After thawing, CD4+ T cells were positively selected. A remark on this clone: Its target is unknown.

The chain has TRBV30 and TRBJ1-4, with D hard to call. Sample: memory CD4+ T cells from blood. This receptor was taken from an adult in good health and CMV-seropositive. CDR3 sequence (DNA): TGTGCCTGGAATAGAGATTTTTCAACTAATGAAAAACTGTTTTTT. This codes for CAWNRDFSTNEKLFF. Variable domain in full (rest from reference TRBV30 and TRBJ1-4): SQTIHQWPATLVQPVGSPLSLECTVEGTSNPNLYWYRQAAGRGLQLLFYSVGIGQISSEVPQNLSASRPQDRQFILSSKKLLLSDSGFYLCAWNRDFSTNEKLFFGSGTQLSVL.